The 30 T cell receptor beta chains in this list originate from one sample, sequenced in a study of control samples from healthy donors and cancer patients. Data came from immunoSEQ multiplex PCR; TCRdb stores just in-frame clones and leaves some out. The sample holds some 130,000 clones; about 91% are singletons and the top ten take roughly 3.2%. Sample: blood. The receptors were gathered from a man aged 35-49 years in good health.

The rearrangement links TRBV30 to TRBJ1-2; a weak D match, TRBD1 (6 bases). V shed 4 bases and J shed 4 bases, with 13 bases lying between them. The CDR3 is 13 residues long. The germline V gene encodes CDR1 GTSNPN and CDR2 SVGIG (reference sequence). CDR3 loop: CAWKKGVGYGYTF. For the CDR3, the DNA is TGTGCCTGGAAGAAGGGGGTAGGCTATGGCTACACCTTC. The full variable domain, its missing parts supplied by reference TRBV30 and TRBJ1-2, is SQTIHQWPATLVQPVGSPLSLECTVEGTSNPNLYWYRQAAGRGLQLLFYSVGIGQISSEVPQNLSASRPQDRQFILSSKKLLLSDSGFYLCAWKKGVGYGYTFGSGTRLTVV.

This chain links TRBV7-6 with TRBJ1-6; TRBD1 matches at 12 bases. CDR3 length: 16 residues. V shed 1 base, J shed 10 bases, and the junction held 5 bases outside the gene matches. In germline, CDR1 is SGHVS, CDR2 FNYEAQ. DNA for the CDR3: TGTGCCAGCAGCTTAGGGGGGGACAGGGGGCCATCACCCCTCCACTTT. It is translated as CASSLGGDRGPSPLHF.

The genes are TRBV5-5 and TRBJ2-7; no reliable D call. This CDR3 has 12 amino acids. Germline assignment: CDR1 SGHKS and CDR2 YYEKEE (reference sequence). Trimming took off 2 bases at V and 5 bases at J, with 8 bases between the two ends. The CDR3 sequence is CASSFVSHEQYF. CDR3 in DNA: TGTGCCAGCAGCTTCGTTTCCCACGAGCAGTACTTC. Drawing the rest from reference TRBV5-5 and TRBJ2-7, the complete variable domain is DAGVTQSPTHLIKTRGQQVTLRCSPISGHKSVSWYQQVLGQGPQFIFQYYEKEERGRGNFPDRFSARQFPNYSSELNVNALLLGDSALYLCASSFVSHEQYFGPGTRLTVT.

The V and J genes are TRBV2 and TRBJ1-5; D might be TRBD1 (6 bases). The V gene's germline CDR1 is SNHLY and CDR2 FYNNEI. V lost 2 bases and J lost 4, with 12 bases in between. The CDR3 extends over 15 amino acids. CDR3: CASSEIRGRNQPQHF. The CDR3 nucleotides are TGTGCCAGCAGTGAAATCAGGGGCCGGAATCAGCCCCAGCATTTT.

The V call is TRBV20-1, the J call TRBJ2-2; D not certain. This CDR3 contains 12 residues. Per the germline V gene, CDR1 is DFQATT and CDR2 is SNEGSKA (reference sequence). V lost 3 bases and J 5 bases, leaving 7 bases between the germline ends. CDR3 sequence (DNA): TGCAGTGCTAGTTCCGGGACCGGGGAGCTGTTTTTT. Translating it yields CSASSGTGELFF.

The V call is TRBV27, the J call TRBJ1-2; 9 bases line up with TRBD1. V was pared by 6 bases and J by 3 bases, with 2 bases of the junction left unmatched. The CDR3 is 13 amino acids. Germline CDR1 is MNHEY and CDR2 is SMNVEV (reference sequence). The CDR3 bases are TGTGCCAGCAGCAGGGACAGGGACTATGGCTACACCTTC. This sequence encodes CASSRDRDYGYTF.

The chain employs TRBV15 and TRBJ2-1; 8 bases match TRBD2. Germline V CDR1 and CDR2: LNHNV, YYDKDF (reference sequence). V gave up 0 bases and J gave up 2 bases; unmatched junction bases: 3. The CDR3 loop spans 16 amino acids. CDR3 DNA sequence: TGTGCCACCAGCAGAGACGGGAGGGGGGCCTACAATGAGCAGTTCTTC. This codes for CATSRDGRGAYNEQFF.

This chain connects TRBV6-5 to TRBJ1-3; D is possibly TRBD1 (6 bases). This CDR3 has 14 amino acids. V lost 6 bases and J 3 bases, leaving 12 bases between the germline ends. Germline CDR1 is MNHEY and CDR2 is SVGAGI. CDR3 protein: CASRGGGLGNTIYF. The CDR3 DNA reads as TGTGCCAGCAGGGGAGGGGGGCTTGGAAACACCATATATTTT.

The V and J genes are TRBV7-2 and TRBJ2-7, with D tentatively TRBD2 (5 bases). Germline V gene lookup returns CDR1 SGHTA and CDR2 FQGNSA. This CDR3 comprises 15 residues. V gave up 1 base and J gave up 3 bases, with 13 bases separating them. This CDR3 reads CASSLDTRGGYEQYF. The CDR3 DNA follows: TGTGCCAGCAGCTTAGATACTCGTGGAGGCTACGAGCAGTACTTC.

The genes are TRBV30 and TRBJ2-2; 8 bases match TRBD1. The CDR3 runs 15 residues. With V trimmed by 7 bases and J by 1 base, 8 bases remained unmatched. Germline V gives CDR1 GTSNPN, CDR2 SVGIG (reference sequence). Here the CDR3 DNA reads TGTGCCTACGCGTCACAGGGGGTGAACACCGGGGAGCTGTTTTTT. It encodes CAYASQGVNTGELFF.

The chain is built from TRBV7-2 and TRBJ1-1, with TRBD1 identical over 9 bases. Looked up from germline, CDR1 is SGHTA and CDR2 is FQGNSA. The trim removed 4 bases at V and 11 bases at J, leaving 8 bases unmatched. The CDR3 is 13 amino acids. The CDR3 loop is CASSSRDRDYAFF. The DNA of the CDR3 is TGTGCCAGCAGCTCCCGGGACAGGGATTACGCTTTCTTT.

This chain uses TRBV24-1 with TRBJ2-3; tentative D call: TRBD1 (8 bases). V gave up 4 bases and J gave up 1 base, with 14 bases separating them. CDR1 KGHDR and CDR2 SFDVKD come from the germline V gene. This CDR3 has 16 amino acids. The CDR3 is CATSDPTGGGTDTQYF. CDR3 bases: TGTGCCACCAGTGACCCCACAGGGGGGGGCACAGATACGCAGTATTTT.

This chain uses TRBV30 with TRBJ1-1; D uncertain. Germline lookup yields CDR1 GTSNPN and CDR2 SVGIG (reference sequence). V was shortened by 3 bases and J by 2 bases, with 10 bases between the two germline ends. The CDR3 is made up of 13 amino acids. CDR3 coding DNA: TGTGCCTGGAGCCCCCGGGGAAACACTGAAGCTTTCTTT. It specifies CAWSPRGNTEAFF. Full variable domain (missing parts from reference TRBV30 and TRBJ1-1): SQTIHQWPATLVQPVGSPLSLECTVEGTSNPNLYWYRQAAGRGLQLLFYSVGIGQISSEVPQNLSASRPQDRQFILSSKKLLLSDSGFYLCAWSPRGNTEAFFGQGTRLTVV.

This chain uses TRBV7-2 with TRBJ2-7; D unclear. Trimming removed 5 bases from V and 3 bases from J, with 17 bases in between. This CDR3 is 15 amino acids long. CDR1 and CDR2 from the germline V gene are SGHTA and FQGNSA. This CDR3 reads CASSARVGPHYEQYF. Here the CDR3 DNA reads TGTGCCAGCAGCGCTCGAGTCGGGCCACACTACGAGCAGTACTTC.

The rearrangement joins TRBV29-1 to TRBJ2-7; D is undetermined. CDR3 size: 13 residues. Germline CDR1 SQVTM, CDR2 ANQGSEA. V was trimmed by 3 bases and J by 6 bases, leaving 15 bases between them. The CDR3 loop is CSVEELGPGEQYF. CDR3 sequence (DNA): TGCAGCGTTGAGGAATTAGGTCCGGGCGAGCAGTACTTC.

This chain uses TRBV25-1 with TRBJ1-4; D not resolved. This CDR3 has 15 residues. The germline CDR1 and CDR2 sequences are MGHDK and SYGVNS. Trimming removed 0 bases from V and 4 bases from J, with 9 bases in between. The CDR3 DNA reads TGTGCCAGCAGTGAATATCAGGAAAATAATGAAAAACTGTTTTTT. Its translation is CASSEYQENNEKLFF.

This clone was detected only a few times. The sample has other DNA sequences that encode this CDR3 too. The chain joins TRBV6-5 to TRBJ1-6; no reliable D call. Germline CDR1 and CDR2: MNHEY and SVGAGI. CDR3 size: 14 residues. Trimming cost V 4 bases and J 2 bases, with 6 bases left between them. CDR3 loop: CASSSGPYNSPLHF. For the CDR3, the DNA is TGTGCCAGCAGTTCCGGGCCCTATAATTCACCCCTCCACTTT.

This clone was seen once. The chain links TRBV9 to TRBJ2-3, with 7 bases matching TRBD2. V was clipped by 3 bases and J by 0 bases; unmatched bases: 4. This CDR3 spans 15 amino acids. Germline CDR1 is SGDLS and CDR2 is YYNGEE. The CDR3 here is CASSAAGLSTDTQYF. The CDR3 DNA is TGTGCCAGCAGCGCAGCGGGACTTAGCACAGATACGCAGTATTTT.

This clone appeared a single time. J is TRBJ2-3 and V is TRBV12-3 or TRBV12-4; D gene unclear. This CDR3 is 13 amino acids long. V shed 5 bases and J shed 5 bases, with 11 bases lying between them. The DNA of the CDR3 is TGTGCCAGCAGTCTGTTTATCGGAGATACGCAGTATTTT. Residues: CASSLFIGDTQYF.

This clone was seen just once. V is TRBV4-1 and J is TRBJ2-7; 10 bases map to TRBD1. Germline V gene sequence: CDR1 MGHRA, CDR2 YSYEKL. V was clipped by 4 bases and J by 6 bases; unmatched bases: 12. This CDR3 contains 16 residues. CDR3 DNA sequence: TGCGCCAGCAGCCCAAGTCCCGGGACAGGGGCCCTCGAGCAGTACTTC. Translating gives CASSPSPGTGALEQYF.

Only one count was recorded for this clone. CDR3 protein: CASSLNSRTVPTDTQYF. CDR3 sequence (DNA): TGTGCCAGCAGCTTAAATTCTAGGACAGTGCCCACAGATACGCAGTATTTT. This rearrangement joins TRBV7-8 to TRBJ2-3; the D gene is possibly TRBD1 (6 bases). Looked up from germline, CDR1 is SGHVS and CDR2 is FQNEAQ. The CDR3 covers 17 residues. Trimming removed 2 bases from V and 2 bases from J, with 17 bases in between.

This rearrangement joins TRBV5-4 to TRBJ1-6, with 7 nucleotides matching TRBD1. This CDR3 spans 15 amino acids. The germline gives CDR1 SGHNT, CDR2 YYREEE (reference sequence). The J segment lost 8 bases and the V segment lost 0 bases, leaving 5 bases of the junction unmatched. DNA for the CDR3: TGTGCCAGCAGCTTGGGACAGGGCGGTGATTCACCCCTCCACTTT. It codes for CASSLGQGGDSPLHF.

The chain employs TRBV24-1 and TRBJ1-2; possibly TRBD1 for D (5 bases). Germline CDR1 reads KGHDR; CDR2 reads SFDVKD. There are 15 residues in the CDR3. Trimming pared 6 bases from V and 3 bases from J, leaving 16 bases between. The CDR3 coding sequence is TGTGCCACCAGTCCGGGACTGGGAGGGGACTATGGCTACACCTTC. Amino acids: CATSPGLGGDYGYTF.

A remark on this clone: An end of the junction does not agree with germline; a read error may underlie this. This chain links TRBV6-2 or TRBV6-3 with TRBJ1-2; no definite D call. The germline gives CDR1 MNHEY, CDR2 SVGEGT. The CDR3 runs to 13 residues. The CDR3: CASSYLGGNGYTF. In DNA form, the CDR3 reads TGTGCCAGCAGCTACTTAGGAGGGAATGGCTACACCTTC.

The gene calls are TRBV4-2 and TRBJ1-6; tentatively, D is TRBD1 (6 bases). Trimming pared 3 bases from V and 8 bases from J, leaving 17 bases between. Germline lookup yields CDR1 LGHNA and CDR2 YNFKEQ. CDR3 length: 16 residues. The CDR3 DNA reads TGTGCCAGCAGCCACCATATTGACAGGTCAGATTCACCCCTCCACTTT. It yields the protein CASSHHIDRSDSPLHF.

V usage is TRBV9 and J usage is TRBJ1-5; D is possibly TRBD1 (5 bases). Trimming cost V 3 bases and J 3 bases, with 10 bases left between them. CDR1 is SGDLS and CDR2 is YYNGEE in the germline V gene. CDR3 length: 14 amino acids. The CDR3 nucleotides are TGTGCCAGCAGCGATGGGGCGGCCAATCAGCCCCAGCATTTT. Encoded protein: CASSDGAANQPQHF. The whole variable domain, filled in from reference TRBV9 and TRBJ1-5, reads DSGVTQTPKHLITATGQRVTLRCSPRSGDLSVYWYQQSLDQGLQFLIQYYNGEERAKGNILERFSAQQFPDLHSELNLSSLELGDSALYFCASSDGAANQPQHFGDGTRLSIL.

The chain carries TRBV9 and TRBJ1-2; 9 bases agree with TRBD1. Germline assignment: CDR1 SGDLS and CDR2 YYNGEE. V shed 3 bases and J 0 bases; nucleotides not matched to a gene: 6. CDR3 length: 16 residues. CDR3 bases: TGTGCCAGCAGCGCCCCCCGACAGGGGGCTAACTATGGCTACACCTTC. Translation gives CASSAPRQGANYGYTF.

CDR3 sequence reads: CASTMTSDYGYTF. CDR3 sequence (DNA): TGTGCCAGCACCATGACATCCGACTATGGCTACACCTTC. This chain uses TRBV7-9 with TRBJ1-2; D not resolved. In germline, CDR1 is SEHNR, CDR2 FQNEAQ (reference sequence). The CDR3 spans 13 residues. V was cut by 7 bases and J by 3 bases, with 12 bases left in between.

The chain's CDR3 is CASSLRQGGKDTQYF. CDR3 in DNA: TGTGCCAGCAGCCTCAGACAGGGGGGTAAAGATACGCAGTATTTT. The chain recombines TRBV11-3 with TRBJ2-3; 9 nucleotides align to TRBD1. The CDR3 has 15 residues. The junction had 8 bases not matched to a gene; V was cut back by 5 bases and J by 5 bases. CDR1 is SGHNT, CDR2 YENEEA, per germline.

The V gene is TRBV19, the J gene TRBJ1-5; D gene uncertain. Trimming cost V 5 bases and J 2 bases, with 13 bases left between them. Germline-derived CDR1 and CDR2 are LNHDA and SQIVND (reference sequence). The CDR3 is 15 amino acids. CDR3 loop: CASSPPLAGNQPQHF. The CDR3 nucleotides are TGTGCCAGTAGTCCGCCGCTGGCTGGCAATCAGCCCCAGCATTTT.